The 2 T cell receptor beta chains below all came from one sample that was sequenced in a study of technical replicates of blood from a few donors. Clones were read by immunoSEQ multiplex PCR, and TCRdb kept only the in-frame ones, dropping some. This sample has around 80,000 clones, with 93% found just once. Sequenced material: T cells isolated from PBMCs. Source of these receptors: a human donor in good health.

The rearrangement joins TRBV5-4 to TRBJ2-3; TRBD2 agrees at 12 bases. This CDR3 is built from 17 residues. Trimming cost V 5 bases and J 0 bases; bases outside gene matches: 7. Per germline, CDR1 SGHNT and CDR2 YYREEE (reference sequence). CDR3 sequence: CASRRLAGGTSTDTQYF. For the CDR3, the DNA is TGTGCCAGCAGACGTCTAGCGGGAGGGACTAGCACAGATACGCAGTATTTT.

This clone was recorded only once. This sequence joins TRBV11-2 and TRBJ1-4; the D is unclear. The CDR3 is 14 amino acids. Germline CDR1 SGHAT, CDR2 FQNNGV. V lost 1 base to trimming and J lost 2 bases, with 5 bases between them. CDR3 DNA sequence: TGTGCCAGCAGCTTAGGGCTTACTAATGAAAAACTGTTTTTT. Protein: CASSLGLTNEKLFF.